The T cell receptor beta chain described here comes from a study of response to subunit inactivated influenza vaccine. MiXCR, run by TCRdb on the RT-PCR reads, gives a single entry per CDR3 protein. The sample includes around 580,000 distinct CDR3 sequences, 12% to 15% of them seen just once. Material: PBMCs from blood, obtained approximately 12 days after vaccination. The TCR comes from a man aged 50 to 60 who received an inactivated influenza vaccine.

CDR3 amino acids: CSVGWGDGANVLTF. DNA for the CDR3: TGCAGCGTTGGTTGGGGGGACGGGGCCAACGTCCTGACTTTC. The chain recombines TRBV29-1 with TRBJ2-6; maybe TRBD2 (6 bases). Looked up from germline, CDR1 is SQVTM and CDR2 is ANQGSEA. CDR3 length: 14 amino acids. V shed 4 bases and J shed 4 bases, with 11 bases lying between them. Looking up the rest from reference TRBV29-1 and TRBJ2-6 gives the full variable domain: SAVISQKPSRDICQRGTSLTIQCQVDSQVTMMFWYRQQPGQSLTLIATANQGSEATYESGFVIDKFPISRPNLTFSTLTVSNMSPEDSSIYLCSVGWGDGANVLTFGAGSRLTVL.